Listed below are T cell receptor beta chains from one sample, sequenced in a study of cytomegalovirus exposure and HLA in healthy donors. TCRdb's copy holds only in-frame clones and misses some; the assay was immunoSEQ multiplex PCR. Among about 140,000 clones listed, around 79% were seen once. Sequenced: PBMCs. The receptors shown here come from a male donor in good health and CMV-seronegative. Both conserved end residues are part of each CDR3. A D gene is named only where the DNA matches it firmly. Part of the rows lack a size; the others show once, few, many or a class for expanded clones.

abundance	d_gene	v_gene	j_gene	CDR3nt	CDR3aa
-	-	TRBV7-9	TRBJ1-2	TGTGCCAGCAGCCGACACTCAGATGGCTACACCTTC	CASSRHSDGYTF
-	TRBD1	TRBV11-2	TRBJ2-5	TGTGCCAGCAGCTTAGTAGAACCCGGGACAGGGAACCAAGAGACCCAGTACTTC	CASSLVEPGTGNQETQYF
-	TRBD2	TRBV9	TRBJ2-2	TGTGCCAGCAGCCCCCGTAGCGGGAGGACCGGGGAGCTGTTTTTT	CASSPRSGRTGELFF
-	-	TRBV21-1	TRBJ2-5	TGTGCCAGCAGCGCGGGACAGATGTACCAAGAGACCCAGTACTTC	CASSAGQMYQETQYF
-	TRBD1	TRBV7-8	TRBJ1-4	TGTGCCAGCAGCCTCTCCCCTAGGGGGCAAACTAATGAAAAACTGTTTTTT	CASSLSPRGQTNEKLFF
-	TRBD1	TRBV14	TRBJ2-2	TGTGCCAGCAGCCAAGGACAGGGGAACACCGGGGAGCTGTTTTTT	CASSQGQGNTGELFF
-	TRBD1	TRBV5-6	TRBJ1-2	TGTGCCAGCAGGTTGACAGGGGGCTATGGCTACACCTTC	CASRLTGGYGYTF
-	-	TRBV4-2	TRBJ1-5	TGTGCCAGCAGCGACGGGGGGAGCAATCAGCCCCAGCATTTT	CASSDGGSNQPQHF
-	-	TRBV5-1	TRBJ2-7	TGCGCCAGCAGCTTGGTCTCGGGAAGCCGCGAGCAGTACTTC	CASSLVSGSREQYF
-	TRBD1	TRBV27	TRBJ1-2	TGTGCCAGCAGCAGACAGGGCCCCTATGGCTACACCTTC	CASSRQGPYGYTF
-	-	TRBV6-6	TRBJ1-5	TGTGCCAGCATATCGCCGGGGGTGGGAGATCAGCCCCAGCATTTT	CASISPGVGDQPQHF
-	TRBD1	TRBV2	TRBJ1-1	TGTGCCAGCAGCTGGGACAGGGGTAGGAACACTGAAGCTTTCTTT	CASSWDRGRNTEAFF
-	TRBD1	TRBV5-1	TRBJ2-3	TGCGCCAGCAGCTCCCACCCAGGGGGAGCTAGCACAGATACGCAGTATTTT	CASSSHPGGASTDTQYF
once	TRBD1	TRBV7-9	TRBJ2-7	TGTGCCAGCAGCTTAGCAGACATCCGGGACAGGGCCTCCGAGCAGTACTTC	CASSLADIRDRASEQYF
-	-	TRBV5-1	TRBJ1-1	TGCGCCAGCAGCTTCCGGACAGAGAACACTGAAGCTTTCTTT	CASSFRTENTEAFF
-	-	TRBV11-1	TRBJ2-7	TGTGCCAGCAGCGAACGCCCGGACACAAACACCTACGAGCAGTACTTC	CASSERPDTNTYEQYF
-	-	TRBV6-5	TRBJ2-7	TGTGCCAGCCGGGGTGACGAGCAGTACTTC	CASRGDEQYF
-	-	TRBV27	TRBJ1-1	TGTGCCAGCGGATTCGTGGGACTTGAAGCTTTCTTT	CASGFVGLEAFF
once	-	TRBV2	TRBJ2-7	TGTGCCAGCAGTGGTATAGAAGCCTACGAGCAGTACTTC	CASSGIEAYEQYF
-	-	TRBV7-8	TRBJ2-7	TGTGCCAGCAGCTTAGACGTGCTACGGTACGAGCAGTACTTC	CASSLDVLRYEQYF
-	-	TRBV4-2	TRBJ1-2	TGTGCCAGCAGCGCCCCCTGGGGCTCCGAAGGCTACACCTTC	CASSAPWGSEGYTF
-	-	TRBV2	TRBJ1-2	TGTGCCAGCAGTGAAGCGGTTGGGGGGGCGCGTGGCTACACCTTC	CASSEAVGGARGYTF
-	TRBD1	TRBV7-6	TRBJ2-5	TGTGCCAGCAGCTCGGACAGGGAGGCGACCCAGTACTTC	CASSSDREATQYF
-	TRBD1	TRBV5-4	TRBJ1-3	TGTGCCAGCACCCTTGGCCGGGACAGCGATGGAAACACCATATATTTT	CASTLGRDSDGNTIYF
few	TRBD1	TRBV4-1	TRBJ1-2	TGCGCCAGCAGCCAAGCTACAGGGACAGCTATTAATGGAGGCTACACCTTC	CASSQATGTAINGGYTF
-	-	TRBV4-1	TRBJ2-3	TGCGCCAGCAGCCAAGAAGGGGGAAAAGGCACAGATACGCAGTATTTT	CASSQEGGKGTDTQYF
-	TRBD1	TRBV12-5	TRBJ2-7	TGTGCTAGTGGCTTAGGGACAGGAGTTACCTACGAGCAGTACTTC	CASGLGTGVTYEQYF
-	-	TRBV5-4	TRBJ2-1	TGTGCCAGCAGCTTAGGGGGATCCTACAATGAGCAGTTCTTC	CASSLGGSYNEQFF
-	-	TRBV19	TRBJ2-7	TGTGCCAGTAGAGAACCCGGGAGCTACGAGCAGTACTTC	CASREPGSYEQYF
-	TRBD2	TRBV6-5	TRBJ2-1	TGTGCCACGAAGCGGGACTCCGTCAATGAGCAGTTCTTC	CATKRDSVNEQFF
-	TRBD2	TRBV10-3	TRBJ2-2	TGTGCCGCTACTAGCGGGTATAACACCGGGGAGCTGTTTTTT	CAATSGYNTGELFF
-	-	TRBV5-1	TRBJ1-2	TGCGCCAGCAGCCGGGATCTTTCCGCCTATGGCTACACCTTC	CASSRDLSAYGYTF
-	-	TRBV2	TRBJ2-5	TGTGCCAGCACGGTTTGGGGCGACCAAGAGACCCAGTACTTC	CASTVWGDQETQYF
-	TRBD1	TRBV19	TRBJ2-7	TGTGCCAGTAGGAAGGGGACAGGGGCCTACGAGCAGTACTTC	CASRKGTGAYEQYF
-	-	TRBV6-1	TRBJ2-2	TGTGCCAGCAGCCAGGGATCAAACACCGGGGAGCTGTTTTTT	CASSQGSNTGELFF
-	-	TRBV7-8	TRBJ2-1	TGTGCCAGCAGCTTAGGTCCCGGGAGAGGGGGCGAGCAGTTCTTC	CASSLGPGRGGEQFF
-	TRBD1	TRBV14	TRBJ2-5	TGTGCCAGCAGCCAGGGGACAGGGGGCGTTTTTGGAGAGACCCAGTACTTC	CASSQGTGGVFGETQYF
-	-	TRBV11-2	TRBJ1-1	TGTGCCAGCAGCTTAAAAGCTGGTCTGGAGACTGAAGCTTTCTTT	CASSLKAGLETEAFF
-	-	TRBV25-1	TRBJ2-2	TGTGCCAGCACCCGGGAAGTTGGGGAGCTGTTTTTT	CASTREVGELFF
-	-	TRBV6-5	TRBJ1-2	TGTGCCAGCAGTTACACATACGAGGGTCCTTTAATTGCCTACACCTTC	CASSYTYEGPLIAYTF
-	-	TRBV4-1	TRBJ2-7	-	CTQRGYWCEQYF
-	-	TRBV29-1	TRBJ2-3	TGCAGCGTTCCACCCAGGGGTCGATCATCCAGAACAGATACGCAGTATTTT	CSVPPRGRSSRTDTQYF
-	TRBD2	TRBV30	TRBJ2-1	TGTGCCTGGAGTACTAGCGGGAGCTTTTACAATGAGCAGTTCTTC	CAWSTSGSFYNEQFF
-	TRBD2	TRBV5-1	TRBJ2-4	TGCGCCAGCAGCTTGGAACTAGCGGGGGGATCGAACATTCAGTACTTC	CASSLELAGGSNIQYF
-	TRBD1	TRBV4-2	TRBJ1-5	TGTGCCAGCAGCCAGTGGGGACAGGGGGCAGACAATCAGCCCCAGCATTTT	CASSQWGQGADNQPQHF
-	-	TRBV28	TRBJ1-6	TGTGCCAGCAGACCCACGGGGGCCTATAATTCACCCCTCCACTTT	CASRPTGAYNSPLHF
-	-	TRBV9	TRBJ1-2	TGTGCCAGCAGCGTAGGGGTGGGAGGAGAGACTAACTATGGCTACACCTTC	CASSVGVGGETNYGYTF
-	TRBD1	TRBV6-5	TRBJ1-2	TGTGCCAGCAGTTACTCACTGGACAGGAGGGGAGGCTACACCTTC	CASSYSLDRRGGYTF